The 5 T cell receptor beta chains below were found in one sample sequenced in a study of cytomegalovirus exposure and HLA in healthy donors. In the PCR, 60 Vbeta and 13 Jbeta primers were used. Sequencing was performed with immunoSEQ multiplex PCR; in TCRdb, only in-frame clones are kept and a portion is missing. Its table lists about 41,000 clones. Input material: PBMCs. The receptors originated from a man aged 25 to 40 in good health and CMV-seronegative.

The chain carries TRBV29-1 and TRBJ2-1, with TRBD2 matching 7 bases. Germline CDR1 SQVTM, CDR2 ANQGSEA. The CDR3 loop spans 14 amino acids. V shed 7 bases, J shed 5 bases, and the junction held 11 bases outside the gene matches. The CDR3 is CSADPAGADNEQFF. DNA of the CDR3: TGCAGCGCAGACCCCGCGGGAGCCGACAATGAGCAGTTCTTC.

The chain combines TRBV20-1 with TRBJ1-1; D not resolved. Germline values: CDR1 DFQATT, CDR2 SNEGSKA (reference sequence). The CDR3 has 11 amino acids. Trimming took 2 bases from V and 6 from J, leaving 7 bases between them. CDR3 protein: CSARTGAEAFF. The CDR3 nucleotides are TGCAGTGCTAGAACCGGGGCTGAAGCTTTCTTT.

The rearrangement joins TRBV19 to TRBJ2-4, with 7 bases that match TRBD2. Per the germline V gene, CDR1 is LNHDA and CDR2 is SQIVND (reference sequence). Trimming at V came to 9 bases and at J to 0 bases, leaving 11 bases not matched to a gene. This CDR3 contains 16 residues. This CDR3 is CASRNLAVLAKNIQYF. The CDR3 DNA reads TGTGCCAGCAGAAATCTAGCGGTCCTAGCCAAAAACATTCAGTACTTC.

The chain has TRBV4-3 and TRBJ2-5; 8 bases map to TRBD2. V trimming: 1 base; J trimming: 5 bases; junction bases outside the gene matches: 6. The V gene's germline CDR1 is LGHNA and CDR2 YSLEER. The CDR3 is made up of 15 amino acids. The CDR3 DNA reads as TGCGCCAGCAGCCAAGCTACGGGGGGGCTGGAGACCCAGTACTTC. Its protein is CASSQATGGLETQYF.

This chain uses TRBV11-2 with TRBJ1-1; D is perhaps TRBD1 (6 bases). The length of the CDR3 is 15 residues. CDR1 SGHAT and CDR2 FQNNGV come from the germline V gene. Trimming stripped 5 bases from V and 0 bases from J, with 13 bases between. In DNA, the CDR3 is TGTGCCAGCAGCCCTCGACAGGTTATGAACACTGAAGCTTTCTTT. Encoded protein: CASSPRQVMNTEAFF.